The sequence of this T cell receptor (beta chain) was determined in a study of CD8+ T cells in alopecia areata. Study-level background: Twice a day, 5 to 10 mg of oral tofacitinib was administered to treated patients. General study results and limits: In scalp samples, resident alphabeta T cells of normal skin are also sequenced. Just one nonresponder means the tie between baseline CD8+ expansion and response stays uncertain. Affected lesional scalp, above all in alopecia totalis/universalis, was more clonal than normal scalp.

Concerning this clone: Its antigen remains unknown.

As to treatment: oral pan-JAK inhibitor, 5-10 mg twice daily. It was cDNA, reverse transcribed from extracted RNA, that served as the sequencing template. Sequenced by immunoSEQ multiplex PCR; TCRdb stores in-frame clones only, minus some. The profile shows about 160,000 clones, less than 70% of them singletons. Germline CDR1 reads LGHNT; CDR2 reads FRNRAP. The V and J ends lost 3 bases and 2 bases respectively, with 11 bases between them. The CDR3 sequence is 15 residues long. The rearrangement links TRBV12-5 to TRBJ1-5; D remains unclear. This TCR was sampled from a human donor with alopecia areata. The sequencing here drew on CD4+ T cells sorted from blood, taken at week 4, from a patient treated with tofacitinib. The CDR3 region has the DNA TGTGCTAGTGGTTTTGCAGCGGACCGCAATCAGCCCCAGCATTTT. Translating gives CASGFAADRNQPQHF.